Listed below are T cell receptor beta chains from one sample, sequenced in a study of CD8 T cells in Susac syndrome. TCRdb reanalysed the immunoSEQ multiplex PCR reads using MiXCR and keeps one entry per CDR3 protein. The profile shows approximately 210,000 distinct CDR3 sequences, approximately 95% of them singletons. Sequencing was done on a sample of CD4+ T cells from PBMCs. The receptors derive from a human donor with multiple sclerosis. Both conserved end residues are part of each CDR3. The D gene is left open where the match is weak. Expanded clones are given a class, and other clones once, few, many or no size at all.

v_call	d_call	j_call	clone_size	cdr3_aa	cdr3_nt
TRBV4-1	TRBD2	TRBJ2-2	.	CASEGTSGRIGTGELFF	TGCGCCAGCGAAGGGACTAGCGGGAGGATCGGCACCGGGGAGCTGTTTTTT
TRBV4-1	.	TRBJ1-1	.	CASSHSTGQVRDEAFF	TGCGCCAGCAGCCACTCAACTGGGCAGGTACGGGATGAAGCTTTCTTT
TRBV6-2/TRBV6-3	.	TRBJ2-1	.	CASSRDGISYNEQFF	TGTGCCAGCAGCCGCGACGGGATCTCCTACAATGAGCAGTTCTTC
TRBV20-1	.	TRBJ2-7	.	CSAGLSGSYEQYF	TGCAGTGCCGGACTATCGGGCTCCTACGAGCAGTACTTC
TRBV29-1	.	TRBJ1-3	.	CSVEVRVRAGNTIYF	TGCAGCGTTGAAGTACGGGTGAGGGCTGGAAACACCATATATTTT
TRBV29-1	.	TRBJ2-7	once	CSVLQPWGTYEQYF	TGCAGCGTATTACAGCCATGGGGTACCTACGAGCAGTACTTC
TRBV13	TRBD2	TRBJ2-2	.	CASTQSPGRKF	TGTGCCAGCACCCAGAGTCCCGGGAGGAAGTTT
TRBV2	TRBD2	TRBJ2-1	.	CARGTNYNEQFF	TGTGCCAGGGGGACTAACTACAATGAGCAGTTCTTC
TRBV15	TRBD1	TRBJ1-5	.	CATSRGGGGQPQHF	TGTGCCACCAGCAGAGGAGGGGGCGGACAGCCCCAGCATTTT
TRBV29-1	TRBD1	TRBJ1-2	.	CSGRGDSAYGYTF	TGCAGCGGACGGGGGGACAGTGCCTATGGCTACACCTTC
TRBV10-2	TRBD1	TRBJ2-7	.	CASSERGPVRYF	TGCGCCAGCAGTGAGAGGGGGCCGGTGAGGTACTTC
TRBV20-1	.	TRBJ1-5	.	CSARSVGGQPQHF	TGCAGTGCTAGGTCCGTTGGGGGTCAGCCCCAGCATTTT